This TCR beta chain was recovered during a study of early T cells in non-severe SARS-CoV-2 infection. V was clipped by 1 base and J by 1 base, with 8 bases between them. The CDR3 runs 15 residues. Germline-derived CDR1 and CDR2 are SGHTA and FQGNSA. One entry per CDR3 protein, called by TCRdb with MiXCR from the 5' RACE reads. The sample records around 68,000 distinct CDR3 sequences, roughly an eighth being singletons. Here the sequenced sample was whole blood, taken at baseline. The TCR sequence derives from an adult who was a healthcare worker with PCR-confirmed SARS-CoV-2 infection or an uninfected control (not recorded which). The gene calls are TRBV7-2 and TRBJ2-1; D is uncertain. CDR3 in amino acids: CASSLGSGSYNEQFF. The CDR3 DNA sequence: TGTGCCAGCAGCTTAGGGTCGGGTTCCTACAATGAGCAGTTCTTC.